A selection of T cell receptor beta chains follows, all from one sample in a study of T cell changes during pregnancy in multiple sclerosis. Generated by immunoSEQ multiplex PCR, the TCRdb table keeps only in-frame clones and is missing some. The sample gives about 61,000 clones, around 90% of which show up once; more than 2.5% is in the top ten. The sequencing here drew on peripheral blood, taken in the first trimester of pregnancy. These receptors all stem from a female donor in good health, enrolled as a control in a pregnancy study. The CDR3 runs from the conserved cysteine through the conserved F or W. A D gene is named only where the DNA matches it firmly. A row's size may be missing; if present it is once, few, many or a size class.

>-|14|TRBV19|TRBJ1-2|-
CASSMLQGPHGYTF
TGTGCCAGTAGTATGTTACAGGGTCCCCATGGCTACACCTTC
>few|12|TRBV29-1|TRBJ1-1|-
CSVGQGNTEAFF
TGCAGCGTTGGTCAGGGGAACACTGAAGCTTTCTTT
>-|15|TRBV4-3|TRBJ2-3|-
CASSQEDSVTDTQYF
TGCGCCAGCAGCCAAGAGGACAGCGTCACAGATACGCAGTATTTT
>-|16|TRBV6-1|TRBJ1-1|-
CASSDRALLGNTEAFF
TGTGCCAGCAGTGACAGGGCCCTACTTGGGAACACTGAAGCTTTCTTT
>-|16|TRBV5-6|TRBJ2-3|-
CASSLAGQHLSDTQYF
TGTGCCAGCAGCTTGGCAGGGCAGCATTTGTCAGATACGCAGTATTTT
>-|16|TRBV19|TRBJ2-1|TRBD1
CASSIAGGMLYNEQFF
TGTGCCAGTAGTATTGCAGGGGGCATGTTATACAATGAGCAGTTCTTC
>-|12|TRBV25-1|TRBJ2-3|-
CASSDFGPSQYF
TGTGCCAGCAGTGATTTTGGCCCTTCGCAGTATTTT
>-|14|TRBV10-3|TRBJ2-7|-
CAISESGEAYEQYF
TGTGCCATCAGTGAGTCGGGAGAGGCCTACGAGCAGTACTTC
>-|15|TRBV27|TRBJ2-7|TRBD2
CASSLGTRPLYEQYF
TGTGCCAGCAGTCTGGGGACTAGGCCCCTCTACGAGCAGTACTTC
>-|15|TRBV18|TRBJ1-4|-
CASSPLGGSNEKLFF
TGTGCCAGCTCACCTCTCGGGGGAAGTAATGAAAAACTGTTTTTT
>-|19|TRBV7-2|TRBJ1-3|TRBD1
CASRLAGTGINSPGNTIYF
TGTGCCAGCAGACTAGCCGGGACAGGGATTAATTCACCCGGAAACACCATATATTTT
>-|14|TRBV7-2|TRBJ2-1|-
CASSPSSWRAPQFF
TGTGCCAGCAGCCCCTCTTCTTGGCGGGCCCCTCAGTTCTTC
>-|13|TRBV7-2|TRBJ2-2|-
CASGGPNTGELFF
TGTGCCTCGGGGGGCCCGAACACCGGGGAGCTGTTTTTT
>-|11|TRBV2|TRBJ2-3|-
CACRVSDTQYF
TGTGCCTGCCGAGTATCAGATACGCAGTATTTT
>-|14|TRBV10-3|TRBJ2-7|TRBD1
CATLTGTGEYEQYF
TGTGCCACACTTACAGGGACAGGGGAGTACGAGCAGTACTTC
>-|14|TRBV7-9|TRBJ1-2|-
CASSLGTLTYGYTF
TGTGCCAGCAGCTTGGGGACTCTTACCTACGGCTACACCTTC
>-|16|TRBV2|TRBJ2-6|-
CASSGTTPSGANVLTF
TGTGCCAGCAGTGGGACAACACCCTCTGGGGCCAACGTCCTGACTTTC
>-|15|TRBV30|TRBJ2-6|-
CAWTRVSSGANVLTF
TGTGCCTGGACCCGTGTCAGCTCTGGGGCCAACGTCCTGACTTTC
>-|13|TRBV2|TRBJ2-3|-
CASSGTRTDTQYF
TGTGCCAGCAGTGGGACTCGCACAGATACGCAGTATTTT
>-|15|TRBV6-6|TRBJ1-2|-
CASSYEALANYGYTF
TGTGCCAGCAGTTATGAAGCCTTAGCTAACTATGGCTACACCTTC
>-|15|TRBV11-3|TRBJ2-1|TRBD2
CASGIGRLAGNEQFF
TGTGCCAGCGGAATAGGGCGCCTAGCGGGTAATGAGCAGTTCTTC
>once|19|TRBV2|TRBJ2-1|TRBD2
CASSSPGLAGGNAYNEQFF
TGTGCCAGCAGTTCTCCGGGACTAGCGGGGGGTAACGCCTACAATGAGCAGTTCTTC
>-|15|TRBV27|TRBJ2-1|-
CASSPGGPSYNEQFF
TGTGCCAGCAGTCCAGGAGGGCCCTCCTACAATGAGCAGTTCTTC
>-|13|TRBV7-2|TRBJ2-5|TRBD2
CASSLSGGETQYF
TGTGCCAGCAGCTTATCCGGGGGGGAGACCCAGTACTTC
>-|14|TRBV7-6|TRBJ2-5|-
CASSTRQPGETQYF
TGTGCCAGCAGCACCCGACAGCCTGGGGAGACCCAGTACTTC
>-|19|TRBV2|TRBJ1-3|TRBD1
CASSETGQGIGNSGNTIYF
TGTGCCAGCAGTGAAACGGGACAGGGGATAGGTAACTCTGGAAACACCATATATTTT
>-|15|TRBV7-2|TRBJ2-7|TRBD1
CASSSTGAGSYEQYF
TGTGCCAGCAGCTCGACAGGGGCGGGATCCTACGAGCAGTACTTC
>-|15|TRBV5-1|TRBJ1-6|TRBD1
CASRYGQGSISPLHF
TGCGCCAGCAGATACGGACAGGGCAGCATCTCACCCCTCCACTTT
>-|15|TRBV13|TRBJ2-3|TRBD1
CASSPGTGGRETQYF
TGTGCCAGCAGCCCCGGGACAGGGGGCAGGGAAACGCAGTATTTT
>-|14|TRBV9|TRBJ2-7|-
CASSVHRSSYEQYF
TGTGCCAGCAGCGTCCACAGGAGCTCCTACGAGCAGTACTTC
>-|16|TRBV4-1|TRBJ2-7|-
CASSQDHRTVPYEQYF
TGCGCCAGCAGCCAAGATCATAGGACAGTTCCTTACGAGCAGTACTTC
>-|15|TRBV15|TRBJ2-4|TRBD1
CATSPLGQGTNIQYF
TGTGCCACCAGCCCCCTGGGACAGGGGACAAACATTCAGTACTTC
>-|17|TRBV4-1|TRBJ2-1|TRBD2
CASSQGVAGDLRDEQFF
TGCGCCAGCAGCCAAGGGGTAGCGGGGGACTTACGCGATGAGCAGTTCTTC
>few|15|TRBV6-4|TRBJ2-3|TRBD2
CASSDHGGATDTQYF
TGTGCCAGCAGTGACCACGGGGGGGCGACAGATACGCAGTATTTT
>-|16|TRBV13|TRBJ1-2|-
CASSPSPTPPQGGYTF
TGTGCCAGCAGCCCGTCACCGACGCCTCCTCAGGGGGGCTACACCTTC
>-|14|TRBV30|TRBJ2-5|-
CAWSGLAIQETQYF
TGTGCCTGGAGCGGGCTAGCGATTCAAGAGACCCAGTACTTC
>-|18|TRBV7-8|TRBJ2-1|TRBD2
CASSADGFSGVPYNEQFF
TGTGCCAGCAGCGCCGACGGATTTAGCGGGGTCCCCTACAATGAGCAGTTCTTC
>-|17|TRBV7-2|TRBJ2-3|TRBD1
CASSFGTGSLLTDTQYF
TGTGCCAGCAGCTTCGGGACAGGGTCCCTCCTCACAGATACGCAGTATTTT
>-|19|TRBV13|TRBJ2-6|-
CASSRGDKGSSSGANVLTF
TGTGCCAGCAGCCGGGGAGATAAGGGCAGCAGCTCTGGGGCCAACGTCCTGACTTTC
>-|15|TRBV7-2|TRBJ1-2|-
CASSLRSALRYGYTF
TGTGCCAGCAGCCTTAGAAGCGCGCTTCGCTATGGCTACACCTTC
>-|15|TRBV7-9|TRBJ2-1|-
CASSLGAGSGSEQFF
TGTGCCAGCAGCTTAGGCGCGGGGTCCGGGAGTGAGCAGTTCTTC
>-|14|TRBV10-3|TRBJ2-5|-
CAISISSVGETQYF
TGTGCCATCAGCATTTCTAGCGTCGGGGAGACCCAGTACTTC
>few|15|TRBV30|TRBJ1-5|-
CAWSVRTAGNQPQHF
TGTGCCTGGAGTGTACGGACAGCGGGCAATCAGCCCCAGCATTTT
>-|17|TRBV23-1|TRBJ2-1|-
CASSHHGVGRIYNEQFF
TGCGCCAGCAGTCATCACGGGGTCGGCAGGATCTACAATGAGCAGTTCTTC
>-|15|TRBV28|TRBJ2-7|TRBD1
CASMINRGFSSEQYF
TGTGCCAGCATGATCAACAGGGGCTTTTCGAGCGAGCAGTACTTC
>-|15|TRBV5-1|TRBJ2-5|TRBD2
CASSPRDPGGETQYF
TGCGCCAGCAGCCCCCGGGACCCCGGGGGGGAGACCCAGTACTTC
>few|12|TRBV9|TRBJ2-7|-
CASSAPPGEQYF
TGTGCCAGCAGCGCCCCACCCGGCGAGCAGTACTTC
>-|18|TRBV4-3|TRBJ2-7|TRBD2
CASSQDWGSGSLIYEQYF
TGCGCCAGCAGCCAAGATTGGGGGAGCGGGAGTCTCATCTACGAGCAGTACTTC
>-|16|TRBV5-1|TRBJ2-2|-
CASSSRRGTNAGELFF
TGCGCCAGCAGCTCTCGACGCGGAACTAATGCCGGGGAGCTGTTTTTT